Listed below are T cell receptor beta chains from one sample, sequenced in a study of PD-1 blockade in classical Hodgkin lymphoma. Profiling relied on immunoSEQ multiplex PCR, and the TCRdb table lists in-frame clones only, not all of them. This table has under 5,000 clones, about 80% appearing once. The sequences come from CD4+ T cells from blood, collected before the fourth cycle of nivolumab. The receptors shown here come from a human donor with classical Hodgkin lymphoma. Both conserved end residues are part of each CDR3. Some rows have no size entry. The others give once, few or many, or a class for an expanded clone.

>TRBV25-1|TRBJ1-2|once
CASEPLRGGYGYTF
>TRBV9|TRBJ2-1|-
CASSLQGATTNEQFF
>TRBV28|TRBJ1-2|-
CASSSTEFYGYTF
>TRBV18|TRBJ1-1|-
CASSPPARTEAFF
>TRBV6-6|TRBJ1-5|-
CASRETGTEPQHF
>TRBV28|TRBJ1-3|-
CASSRGPGNTIYF
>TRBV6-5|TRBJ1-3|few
CASSSPGNTIYF
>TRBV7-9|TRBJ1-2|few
CASSLWSAGSYGYTF
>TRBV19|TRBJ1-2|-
CASSHTTGGAYGYTF
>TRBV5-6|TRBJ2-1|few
CASSWTGGNEQFF
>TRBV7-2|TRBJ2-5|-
CASSAGQRETQYF
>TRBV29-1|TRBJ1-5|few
CSVGGTSVGQPQHF
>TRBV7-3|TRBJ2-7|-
CASSLVGGVRQYF
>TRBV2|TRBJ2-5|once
CASSENRVWETQYF